The sequence of this T cell receptor (beta chain) was determined in a study of human T cells and chemical hapten exposure. Overall study context: Patch tests of 0.01% DPC on the upper back were read at 6 days. Small pooled library volume differences mainly caused per-sample TCR yield variation.

Points on this clonotype: Its target is not known.

TCRdb called the RACE reads again in MiXCR, with one record for every CDR3 protein. Counted here are about 120,000 distinct CDR3 sequences, 9% to 13% occurring once; the ten biggest clones make up 1.4%. Study outcomes and limitations: Versus controls, expanded TCRs had significantly more large CDR3 similarity clusters.

The CDR3 consists of 12 residues. Looked up from germline, CDR1 is SQVTM and CDR2 is ANQGSEA. Trimming left V 7 bases short and J 0 bases short, with 9 bases between. Regarding time point: patch test 1, 2 weeks after DPC sensitization. Documented treatment: therapeutic diphenylcyclopropenone sensitization with weekly scalp DPC. Extraction of total RNA was performed on unfractionated whole blood. Material: whole blood, obtained in connection with sensitization to the hapten diphenylcyclopropenone (DPC). The J gene is TRBJ2-5, the V gene TRBV29-1, with D unresolved. The sequence derives from a woman between 50 and 59 years old with alopecia areata. Some clones in this sample may be carry-over from other donors' samples. The CDR3 here is CSATEYQETQYF. For the CDR3, the DNA is TGCAGCGCTACAGAGTACCAAGAGACCCAGTACTTC.